These 14 T cell receptor beta chains came from one sample sequenced in a study of blood T cell repertoires in COVID-19. TCRdb keeps only in-frame clones here, not all; method: immunoSEQ multiplex PCR. The sample records 150,000 to 200,000 clones, 85% to 90% being singletons. Specimen: peripheral blood. The origin of the receptors is an older person with COVID-19, enrolled during active disease.

The CDR3, as DNA: TGTGCCAGCAGCGTAGCAAACAGGGGACTCTCTGGAAACACCATATATTTT. This translates into CASSVANRGLSGNTIYF. The chain joins TRBV9 to TRBJ1-3; 7 nucleotides match TRBD1. The CDR3 has 17 residues. Trimming cost V 0 bases and J 0 bases; bases outside gene matches: 6. CDR1 and CDR2 (germline): SGDLS, YYNGEE.

This clone was recorded only once. The chain couples TRBV28 to TRBJ1-1; D is ambiguous. Germline CDR1 reads MDHEN; CDR2 reads SYDVKM. V was clipped by 7 bases and J by 0 bases, with 6 bases between them. This CDR3 is 12 amino acids long. CDR3 DNA sequence: TGTGCCAGCATTACTTTGAACACTGAAGCTTTCTTT. Translated: CASITLNTEAFF. The whole variable domain, filled in from reference TRBV28 and TRBJ1-1, reads DVKVTQSSRYLVKRTGEKVFLECVQDMDHENMFWYRQDPGLGLRLIYFSYDVKMKEKGDIPEGYSVSREKKERFSLILESASTNQTSMYLCASITLNTEAFFGQGTRLTVV.

This chain joins TRBV30 and TRBJ2-5, with D maybe TRBD2 (5 bases). The V gene lost 7 bases and the J gene lost 3 bases, with 18 bases spanning the gap. CDR3 length: 14 residues. Germline loops: CDR1 GTSNPN, CDR2 SVGIG (reference sequence). CDR3 DNA: TGTGCCTTCGCGGGCTCGGTGTGGGAAGAGACCCAGTACTTC. Its translation: CAFAGSVWEETQYF.

The chain is built from TRBV6-5 and TRBJ2-4, with a possible D match to TRBD2 (6 bases). Germline lookup yields CDR1 MNHEY and CDR2 SVGAGI. V was pared by 2 bases and J by 2 bases, with 10 bases between. CDR3 size: 15 residues. The CDR3 DNA follows: TGTGCCAGCAGTTACGTGGGGGGTCCCAAAAACATTCAGTACTTC. It translates to CASSYVGGPKNIQYF.

The V call is TRBV5-8, the J call TRBJ2-5; D is possibly TRBD1 (6 bases). Trimming left V 4 bases short and J 2 bases short, with 15 bases between. CDR1 is SGHTS and CDR2 is YDEGEE in the germline V gene. The CDR3 is 15 amino acids. This CDR3 reads CASSGGPPPQETQYF. In DNA, the CDR3 is TGTGCCAGCAGCGGGGGCCCACCACCTCAAGAGACCCAGTACTTC.

This rearrangement joins TRBV19 to TRBJ1-2, with a weak D call TRBD1 (6 bases). Per germline, CDR1 LNHDA and CDR2 SQIVND (reference sequence). The CDR3 totals 14 residues. Trimming pared 5 bases from V and 2 bases from J, leaving 12 bases between. The CDR3 sequence is CASSLRGTNYGYTF. The DNA for the CDR3 is TGTGCCAGTAGTCTCAGGGGTACGAACTATGGCTACACCTTC.

This clone was observed a handful of times. V is TRBV10-3 and J is TRBJ1-6; D may be TRBD1 (5 bases). Germline V CDR1 and CDR2: ENHRY, SYGVKD. The CDR3 extends over 13 amino acids. Trimming left V 10 bases short and J 7 bases short, with 14 bases between. The CDR3 protein is CATCRAGNSPLHF. The CDR3 nucleotides read TGTGCCACCTGTCGGGCAGGGAATTCACCCCTCCACTTT.

The chain employs TRBV4-3 and TRBJ2-2, with D possibly TRBD2 on 6 matching bases. The V and J ends lost 1 base and 2 bases respectively, with 11 bases between them. CDR3 length equals 16 residues. The germline V gene encodes CDR1 LGHNA and CDR2 YSLEER. This chain's CDR3 is CASSQGVSGNTGELFF. In DNA form, the CDR3 reads TGCGCCAGCAGCCAAGGAGTTAGCGGAAACACCGGGGAGCTGTTTTTT.

V and J are TRBV19 and TRBJ2-7; a weak D match, TRBD1 (6 bases). CDR3 length: 12 amino acids. Germline V CDR1 and CDR2: LNHDA, SQIVND (reference sequence). V was pared by 6 bases and J by 3 bases, with 9 bases between. This CDR3 is CASSLQGYEQYF. CDR3 in DNA: TGTGCCAGTAGCCTACAGGGCTACGAGCAGTACTTC.

This chain links TRBV6-1 with TRBJ1-5; a weak D match, TRBD1 (6 bases). This CDR3 has 15 amino acids. The germline CDR1 and CDR2 sequences are MNHNS and SASEGT. V was shortened by 0 bases and J by 7 bases, with 13 bases between the two germline ends. This chain's CDR3 is CASSEAMGAYQPQHF. The CDR3 DNA reads TGTGCCAGCAGTGAAGCTATGGGGGCTTACCAGCCCCAGCATTTT.

The gene calls are TRBV7-2 and TRBJ2-3; D uncertain. Germline V gene data show CDR1 as SGHTA and CDR2 as FQGNSA. Trimming took 1 base from V and 6 from J, leaving 17 bases between them. This CDR3 spans 16 amino acids. In DNA form, the CDR3 reads TGTGCCAGCAGCTTAGTGTCCCCCACAGATAGTGATACGCAGTATTTT. It is translated as CASSLVSPTDSDTQYF.

In DNA, the CDR3 is TGCGCCAGCAGCTTGGAGGAGGGCTACGAGCAGTACTTC. Amino acids: CASSLEEGYEQYF. The chain combines TRBV5-1 with TRBJ2-7; possible D gene TRBD2, 6 bases. Trimming cost V 0 bases and J 3 bases, with 7 bases left between them. Germline assignment: CDR1 SGHRS and CDR2 YFSETQ. This CDR3 is 13 amino acids long. Drawing the rest from reference TRBV5-1 and TRBJ2-7, the complete variable domain is KAGVTQTPRYLIKTRGQQVTLSCSPISGHRSVSWYQQTPGQGLQFLFEYFSETQRNKGNFPGRFSGRQFSNSRSEMNVSTLELGDSALYLCASSLEEGYEQYFGPGTRLTVT.

The rearrangement uses TRBV28 and TRBJ2-7, with no clear D. V was shortened by 2 bases and J by 3 bases, with 5 bases between the two germline ends. The CDR3 contains 12 residues. Germline V gene data show CDR1 as MDHEN and CDR2 as SYDVKM. This chain's CDR3 is CASSLPNYEQYF. CDR3 sequence (DNA): TGTGCCAGCAGTTTACCCAACTACGAGCAGTACTTC.

The chain is built from TRBV28 and TRBJ2-7; D is perhaps TRBD1 (6 bases). Per germline, CDR1 MDHEN and CDR2 SYDVKM. Trimming left V 6 bases short and J 3 bases short, with 9 bases between. The CDR3 totals 12 residues. CDR3 DNA: TGTGCCAGCAGCCAGGACAGCTACGAGCAGTACTTC. It encodes CASSQDSYEQYF.